This entry lists 19 T cell receptor beta chains sequenced from one sample in a study of shared clonotypes between healthy human individuals. TCRdb keeps only in-frame clones here, not all; method: immunoSEQ multiplex PCR. The data show approximately 2.5 million clones, approximately 93% seen once. Sequenced input: naive CD4+ T cells from PBMCs. Subset meaning: CD45RA+ positively selected. The receptors come from a young man in good health. Some clones in this sample may be carry-over from other donors' samples.

V gene TRBV5-1 combines with J gene TRBJ2-5, with a possible D match to TRBD1 (6 bases). The V end was cut by 6 bases, the J end by 2 bases, with 14 bases between. The CDR3 totals 14 residues. Per germline, CDR1 SGHRS and CDR2 YFSETQ. The CDR3 region has the DNA TGCGCCAGCAACTTACAGGGCGCTCAAGAGACCCAGTACTTC. Translated, it gives CASNLQGAQETQYF.

V usage is TRBV5-1 and J usage is TRBJ1-4, with 11 bases matching TRBD1. The CDR3 spans 16 residues. Germline V gene data show CDR1 as SGHRS and CDR2 as YFSETQ. Losses at the gene ends were 1 base for V and 8 bases for J; bases not matched to a gene: 7. For the CDR3, the DNA is TGCGCCAGCAGCTTGAGTGTCGGGACAGGGGGGGAAAAACTGTTTTTT. As protein: CASSLSVGTGGEKLFF.

In the case of this clone: The same CDR3 also results from other DNA sequences found in this sample. The genes are TRBV6-1 and TRBJ1-5, with D hard to call. Between the trimmed V and J ends, which lost 2 bases and 4 bases, there was a span of 6 bases. The CDR3 covers 13 residues. CDR1 and CDR2 from the germline V gene are MNHNS and SASEGT. Here the CDR3 DNA reads TGTGCCAGCAGTGAACGCAGAAATCAGCCCCAGCATTTT. Protein: CASSERRNQPQHF.

J is TRBJ2-7 and V is TRBV5-1, with 8 bases fitting TRBD1. This CDR3 region has 14 residues. Per germline, CDR1 SGHRS and CDR2 YFSETQ. V trimming: 3 bases; J trimming: 5 bases; junction bases outside the gene matches: 7. The CDR3 DNA is TGCGCCAGCAGCTCTAGGACAGGGATCGACGAGCAGTACTTC. Translated: CASSSRTGIDEQYF.

J is TRBJ2-1 and V is TRBV2; 9 nucleotides align to TRBD1. Trimming cost V 7 bases and J 3 bases; bases outside gene matches: 1. CDR1 SNHLY and CDR2 FYNNEI come from the germline V gene. The CDR3 covers 13 residues. The chain's CDR3 is CASKTGGYNEQFF. CDR3 DNA: TGTGCCAGCAAGACAGGGGGCTACAATGAGCAGTTCTTC.

This clone was found once. The rearrangement joins TRBV5-6 to TRBJ2-7; TRBD2 agrees at 11 bases. CDR1 and CDR2 from the germline V gene are SGHDT and YYEEEE. The CDR3 spans 15 residues. The trim removed 2 bases at V and 4 bases at J, leaving 5 bases unmatched. DNA of the CDR3: TGTGCCAGCAGCTTTACTAGCGGGAGTACTTACGAGCAGTACTTC. Its translation is CASSFTSGSTYEQYF.

This chain links TRBV5-1 with TRBJ1-1; D uncertain. V dropped 0 bases and J dropped 4 bases, with 16 bases sitting between them. The CDR3 extends over 16 amino acids. CDR1 is SGHRS, CDR2 YFSETQ, per germline. This CDR3 is CASSLARNSVGTEAFF. The DNA for the CDR3 is TGCGCCAGCAGCTTGGCGCGGAACTCGGTAGGCACTGAAGCTTTCTTT.

This rearrangement joins TRBV30 to TRBJ2-1; possibly TRBD1 for D (6 bases). Trimming cost V 2 bases and J 8 bases, with 16 bases left between them. Germline V gene lookup returns CDR1 GTSNPN and CDR2 SVGIG (reference sequence). The CDR3 runs to 14 residues. The CDR3 here is CAWSNLAGDDEQFF. CDR3 coding DNA: TGTGCCTGGAGTAATTTGGCAGGGGATGATGAGCAGTTCTTC.

V gene TRBV5-1 combines with J gene TRBJ1-4, with TRBD1 matching over 8 bases. J lost 5 bases, V lost 4 bases, and 10 bases had no gene match. This CDR3 contains 16 residues. CDR1 is SGHRS and CDR2 is YFSETQ in the germline V gene. CDR3 DNA sequence: TGCGCCAGCAGCAGTTGGGAGGGACAGGCCAATGAAAAACTGTTTTTT. Residues: CASSSWEGQANEKLFF.

There are a few counts of this clone. The CDR3 bases are TGCGCCAGCAGCCGAGGGACAGGGGCTTCGCCCCAGCATTTT. As protein: CASSRGTGASPQHF. This chain uses TRBV4-1 with TRBJ1-5; the match to TRBD1 covers 10 bases. The J segment lost 9 bases and the V segment lost 4 bases, leaving 6 bases of the junction unmatched. The CDR3 extends over 14 amino acids. Germline CDR1 and CDR2: MGHRA and YSYEKL.

This chain links TRBV4-1 with TRBJ1-5, with D unclear. Trimming stripped 4 bases from V and 9 bases from J, with 19 bases between. This CDR3 contains 15 residues. Germline V gives CDR1 MGHRA, CDR2 YSYEKL. The CDR3 sequence is CASSLRHGVTSPQHF. DNA of the CDR3: TGCGCCAGCAGCCTTAGACACGGGGTAACATCGCCCCAGCATTTT.

V and J are TRBV7-9 and TRBJ2-1; 13 positions agree with TRBD2. The CDR3 consists of 16 residues. With 8 bases clipped from V and 9 bases from J, the junction kept 13 bases outside the gene matches. Germline V CDR1 and CDR2: SEHNR, FQNEAQ (reference sequence). CDR3 DNA: TGTGCCAGCGACCCCGGCCGGACTAGCGGGAGTACTGAGCAGTTCTTC. Protein: CASDPGRTSGSTEQFF.

The chain employs TRBV6-6 and TRBJ1-2, with TRBD1 matching over 7 bases. J lost 7 bases, V lost 6 bases, and 8 bases had no gene match. The CDR3 covers 13 residues. Germline V gene lookup returns CDR1 MNHNY and CDR2 SVGAGI (reference sequence). CDR3 sequence: CASRPGTAAGYTF. The CDR3 DNA sequence: TGTGCCAGCAGACCCGGGACAGCGGCTGGCTACACCTTC.

The genes are TRBV19 and TRBJ1-1; no definite D call. The CDR3 loop spans 14 amino acids. V was clipped by 6 bases and J by 4 bases, with 15 bases between them. Germline CDR1 and CDR2: LNHDA and SQIVND (reference sequence). This CDR3 is CASSLGISGTEAFF. The CDR3 DNA reads as TGTGCCAGTAGCCTAGGGATATCTGGCACTGAAGCTTTCTTT. Drawing the rest from reference TRBV19 and TRBJ1-1, the complete variable domain is DGGITQSPKYLFRKEGQNVTLSCEQNLNHDAMYWYRQDPGQGLRLIYYSQIVNDFQKGDIAEGYSVSREKKESFPLTVTSAQKNPTAFYLCASSLGISGTEAFFGQGTRLTVV.

The chain links TRBV5-1 to TRBJ2-2; D is uncertain. There are 13 residues in the CDR3. CDR1 is SGHRS and CDR2 is YFSETQ in the germline V gene. V was shortened by 3 bases and J by 10 bases, with 13 bases between the two germline ends. The CDR3 spells CASSSIVSEELFF. The DNA for the CDR3 is TGCGCCAGCAGCTCGATAGTTTCAGAGGAGCTGTTTTTT.

The gene calls are TRBV6-5 and TRBJ1-2, with 9 bases that match TRBD1. Germline V lookup: CDR1 MNHEY, CDR2 SVGAGI. This CDR3 is built from 14 residues. Unmatched junction bases numbered 8, after V lost 5 bases and J lost 7 bases. This CDR3 reads CASSPPGQGLGYTF. CDR3 coding DNA: TGTGCCAGCAGTCCCCCTGGACAGGGGCTTGGCTACACCTTC.

This chain uses TRBV10-3 with TRBJ2-4, with a weak D call TRBD2 (6 bases). The CDR3 spans 14 residues. The V end lost 0 bases, the J end lost 9 bases, and 12 bases lay between the germline ends. CDR1 and CDR2 from the germline V gene are ENHRY and SYGVKD. Written as DNA, the CDR3 is TGTGCCATCAGTGAGTCTTCTAGCGCCTTCATTCAGTACTTC. Translated, it gives CAISESSSAFIQYF.

The chain has TRBV27 and TRBJ1-2; the match to TRBD1 covers 9 bases. CDR3 size: 14 residues. V dropped 0 bases and J dropped 11; count of bases not matched to a gene: 7. CDR1 is MNHEY and CDR2 is SMNVEV in the germline V gene (reference sequence). The CDR3 here is CASSLSGTGLPYTF. The CDR3 DNA sequence: TGTGCCAGCAGTTTATCCGGGACAGGGCTCCCTTACACCTTC.

This sequence joins TRBV9 and TRBJ1-5; D is undetermined. The CDR3 sequence is 14 residues long. Germline assignment: CDR1 SGDLS and CDR2 YYNGEE. Deletions cut 4 bases from V and 3 bases from J, with 11 bases between. The CDR3: CASSKTGANQPQHF. In DNA form, the CDR3 reads TGTGCCAGCAGCAAGACGGGCGCCAATCAGCCCCAGCATTTT.